This T cell receptor beta chain was obtained from a study of blood T cell repertoires in COVID-19. Participant reports of clinical history set cohort assignment. The recovered donors of Cohort 3 showed two negative PCRs, clearance, or symptom resolution. Losses at the gene ends were 1 base for V and 2 bases for J; bases not matched to a gene: 7. Germline lookup yields CDR1 MNHEY and CDR2 SMNVEV (reference sequence). The CDR3 sequence is 16 residues long. Here immunoSEQ multiplex PCR was the method, and the copy in TCRdb shows in-frame clones only, minus some. The sample contains 300,000 to 350,000 clones, approximately 88% of which appear only once.

The TCR originated in a man aged 25 to 45 who had recovered from COVID-19. The sequencing sample was made of PBMCs or T cells enriched from blood (not recorded which). This chain uses TRBV27 with TRBJ2-7; 8 nucleotides match TRBD1. CDR3 coding DNA: TGTGCCAGCAGTTTATTTGCAGGGGGCTCAGCCTACGAGCAGTACTTC. Translating gives CASSLFAGGSAYEQYF.